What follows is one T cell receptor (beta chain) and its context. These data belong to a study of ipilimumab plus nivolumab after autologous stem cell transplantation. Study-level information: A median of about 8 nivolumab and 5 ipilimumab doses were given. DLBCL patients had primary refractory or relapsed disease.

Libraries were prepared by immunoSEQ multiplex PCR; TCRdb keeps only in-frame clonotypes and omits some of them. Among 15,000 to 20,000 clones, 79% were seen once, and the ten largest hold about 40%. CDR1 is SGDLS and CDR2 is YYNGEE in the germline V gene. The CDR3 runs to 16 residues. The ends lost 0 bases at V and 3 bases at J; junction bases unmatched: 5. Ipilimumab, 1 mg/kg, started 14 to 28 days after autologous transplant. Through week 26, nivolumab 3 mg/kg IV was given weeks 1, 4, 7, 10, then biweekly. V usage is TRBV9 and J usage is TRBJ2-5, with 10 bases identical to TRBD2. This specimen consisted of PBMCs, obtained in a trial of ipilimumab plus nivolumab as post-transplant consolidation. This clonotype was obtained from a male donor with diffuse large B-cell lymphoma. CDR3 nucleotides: TGTGCCAGCAGCGTAGCGTCCGGACTAGCGGAAGAGACCCAGTACTTC. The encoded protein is CASSVASGLAEETQYF.